This is a list of T cell receptor beta chains from one sample in a study of blood T cells in healthy people across ages. TCRdb passed the 5' RACE reads through MiXCR, listing each CDR3 protein once. The sample records around 780,000 distinct CDR3 sequences, 20% to 30% being singletons. This sample was also put to use in a study of T cells of mothers and their children.

Sequencing input: blood. These TCRs come from a boy between 10 and 17 years old in good health. Each CDR3 is given with its conserved first and last residue. D genes are given only for firm matches. Where a row states a size, it is once, few, many or the class of an expanded clone; other rows omit it.

few TRBJ2-3 TRBD2 TRBV3-1 CASSGGRAGGRTDTQYF TGTGCCAGCAGCGGAGGGCGAGCGGGGGGCCGCACAGATACGCAGTATTTT
few TRBJ2-5 - TRBV27 CASSLTPRGRRETQYF TGTGCCAGCAGTTTAACCCCCAGGGGGAGGAGGGAGACCCAGTACTTC
few TRBJ2-5 TRBD1 TRBV7-9 CASSIGDRGEETQYF TGTGCCAGCAGCATTGGGGACAGGGGAGAAGAGACCCAGTACTTC
- TRBJ2-3 - TRBV7-9 CASFPAQDLMADTQYF TGTGCCAGCTTCCCAGCCCAGGACCTCATGGCAGATACGCAGTATTTT
- TRBJ1-6 - TRBV6-6 CASSYSGENNSPLHF TGTGCCAGCAGTTACTCTGGGGAAAATAATTCACCCCTCCACTTT
few TRBJ1-5 TRBD1 TRBV12-3/TRBV12-4 CASSKTGDAQHF TGTGCCAGCAGTAAGACAGGGGACGCCCAGCATTTT
- TRBJ2-7 - TRBV20-1 CSATGGDRTYEQYF TGCAGTGCTACCGGGGGGGACAGAACCTACGAGCAGTACTTC
few TRBJ2-3 TRBD1 TRBV12-5 CASGLGDRTDTQYF TGTGCTAGTGGTTTGGGGGACAGAACAGATACGCAGTATTTT
few TRBJ2-1 TRBD2 TRBV29-1 CSVVRLAGGFEQFF TGCAGCGTTGTCCGGCTAGCGGGGGGTTTTGAGCAGTTCTTC
once TRBJ1-1 - TRBV28 CASSPPVGTEAFF TGTGCCAGCAGCCCCCCGGTCGGCACTGAAGCTTTCTTT
few TRBJ1-1 - TRBV7-2 CAASTDLRDTEAFF TGTGCCGCGAGTACGGACCTAAGGGACACTGAAGCTTTCTTT
few TRBJ2-7 - TRBV13 CASSRRDHSYEQYF TGTGCCAGCAGCCGCAGGGACCACTCCTACGAGCAGTACTTC
few TRBJ1-1 - TRBV11-2 CASSFFSRFDVAFF TGTGCCAGCAGCTTTTTCTCCAGGTTCGACGTAGCTTTCTTT